This TCR beta chain was documented in a study of cytomegalovirus exposure and HLA in healthy donors. In the study overall: Around 81% of 398 genotyped donors fell in the Caucasian-associated ancestry cluster.

Trimming at V came to 4 bases and at J to 1 base, leaving 10 bases not matched to a gene. This CDR3 has 17 residues. Germline V lookup: CDR1 SEHNR, CDR2 FQNEAQ (reference sequence). 13 Jbeta primers and 60 Vbeta primers were used for the PCR. Original data processing: A later analysis counted 65 million to 90 million unique TCR beta chains, around 11 million shared. Profiled with immunoSEQ multiplex PCR; TCRdb holds only in-frame clones, not every one. The D gene and trimming were derived from the DNA, and the V and J assignments and clone size from that table. Of around 130,000 clones listed, approximately 82% were seen once; the top ten hold approximately 3%.

V is TRBV7-9 and J is TRBJ2-7; 10 bases agree with TRBD1. This receptor was identified in a boy between 2 and 10 years old in good health and CMV-seronegative. Sequencing used PBMCs. CDR3 bases: TGTGCCAGCAGCTCACCCCCGGGACAGGGGAGTTCCTACGAGCAGTACTTC. It encodes CASSSPPGQGSSYEQYF.